This TCR beta chain was profiled in a study of shared clonotypes between healthy human individuals. Study summary: Aged between 18 and 49, the donors were a couple of women and a few men.

Data came from immunoSEQ multiplex PCR; TCRdb stores just in-frame clones and leaves some out. Found here are 640,000 or so clones, less than 80% of them singletons; the top ten hold under 2%. With regard to this clone: Its cognate antigen is unknown.

Overall study findings and caveats: The sharing of 4% to 5.5% of naive CD4 clonotypes was seen across a handful of donors. Rarefaction curves obtained for sorted subsets showed sequencing incomplete despite large depth.

V was clipped by 0 bases and J by 2 bases, with 7 bases between them. This CDR3 comprises 14 residues. CDR1 and CDR2 (germline): LGHNA, YNFKEQ. This sequence was found in a woman in her 30s in good health. V is TRBV4-2 and J is TRBJ1-2; D unclear. The material sequenced was memory CD4+ T cells sorted from blood. The sample's subset: CD45RA-negative fraction. The CDR3 here is CASSQDGRNYGYTF. The CDR3 nucleotides read TGTGCCAGCAGCCAAGATGGACGGAACTATGGCTACACCTTC.